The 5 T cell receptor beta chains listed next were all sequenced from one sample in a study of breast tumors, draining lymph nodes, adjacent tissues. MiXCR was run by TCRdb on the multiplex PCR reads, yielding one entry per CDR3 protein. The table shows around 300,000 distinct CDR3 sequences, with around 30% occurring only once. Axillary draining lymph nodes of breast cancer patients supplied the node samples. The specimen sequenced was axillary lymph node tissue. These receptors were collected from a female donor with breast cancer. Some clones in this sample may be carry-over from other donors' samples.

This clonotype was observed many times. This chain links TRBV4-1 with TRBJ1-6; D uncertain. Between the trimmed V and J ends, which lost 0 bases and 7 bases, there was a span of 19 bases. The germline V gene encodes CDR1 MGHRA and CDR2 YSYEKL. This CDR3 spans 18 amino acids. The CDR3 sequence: CASSQDHRTAASNSPLHF. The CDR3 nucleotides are TGCGCCAGCAGCCAAGATCATAGGACGGCGGCCTCCAATTCACCCCTCCACTTT.

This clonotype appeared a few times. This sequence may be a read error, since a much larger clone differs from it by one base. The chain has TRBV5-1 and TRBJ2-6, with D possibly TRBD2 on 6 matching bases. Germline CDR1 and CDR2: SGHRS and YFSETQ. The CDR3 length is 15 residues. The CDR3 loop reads CASGLEGAGANVLTF. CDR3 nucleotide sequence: TGCGCCAGCGGCTTGGAGGGTGCTGGGGCCAACGTCCTGACTTTC.

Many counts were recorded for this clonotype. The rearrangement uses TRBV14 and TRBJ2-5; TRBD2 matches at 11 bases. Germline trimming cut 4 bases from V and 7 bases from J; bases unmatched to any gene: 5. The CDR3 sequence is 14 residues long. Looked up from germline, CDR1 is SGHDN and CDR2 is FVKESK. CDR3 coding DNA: TGTGCCAGCAGCCCGCTACTAGCGGGAGCGACCCAGTACTTC. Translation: CASSPLLAGATQYF.

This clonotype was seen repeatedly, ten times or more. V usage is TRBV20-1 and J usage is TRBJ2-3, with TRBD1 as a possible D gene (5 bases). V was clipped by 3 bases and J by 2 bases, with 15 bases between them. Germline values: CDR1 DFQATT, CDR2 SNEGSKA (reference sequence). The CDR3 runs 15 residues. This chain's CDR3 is CSARASGLSTDTQYF. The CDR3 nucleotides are TGCAGTGCTAGGGCCTCAGGGTTGTCCACAGATACGCAGTATTTT.

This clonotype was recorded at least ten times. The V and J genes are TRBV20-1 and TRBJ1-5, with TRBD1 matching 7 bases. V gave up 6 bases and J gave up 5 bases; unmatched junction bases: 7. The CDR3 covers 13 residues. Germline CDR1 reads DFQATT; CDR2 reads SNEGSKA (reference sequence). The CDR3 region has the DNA TGCAGTGCGGCACAGGGGCTGTATCAGCCCCAGCATTTT. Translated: CSAAQGLYQPQHF.